This T cell receptor beta chain was sequenced for a study of early T cells in non-severe SARS-CoV-2 infection. This clonotype showed up many times. TCRdb passed the 5' RACE reads through MiXCR, listing each CDR3 protein once. Here the sample spans 60,000 to 75,000 distinct CDR3 sequences, over 10% being singletons. The CDR3 is 13 residues long. The V and J ends lost 4 bases and 3 bases respectively, with 10 bases between them. This TCR derives from an adult who was a healthcare worker with PCR-confirmed SARS-CoV-2 infection or an uninfected control (not recorded which). The chain carries TRBV12-3 or TRBV12-4 and TRBJ2-7; D possibly corresponds to TRBD2 (5 bases). Sequenced material: whole blood, taken at baseline. CDR3 protein: CASSYGLGYEQYF. DNA of the CDR3: TGTGCCAGCAGTTACGGACTGGGCTACGAGCAGTACTTC.